This TCR beta chain was captured in a study of cytomegalovirus exposure and HLA in healthy donors. With 0 bases clipped from V and 8 bases from J, the junction kept 13 bases outside the gene matches. The V gene's germline CDR1 is MNHNS and CDR2 SASEGT. This CDR3 region has 17 residues. The protocol was immunoSEQ multiplex PCR, while the TCRdb copy is restricted to in-frame clones and leaves out a portion. The table has 250,000 to 350,000 clones, around 90% seen once. The receptor was derived from a woman in her twenties or thirties in good health and CMV-seropositive. The V call is TRBV6-1, the J call TRBJ1-2; 9 bases are shared with TRBD1. Input material: PBMCs. The DNA of the CDR3 is TGTGCCAGCAGTGAAGCGCAGTCACCCCGGGACAGGGACGGCTACACCTTC. The encoded protein is CASSEAQSPRDRDGYTF.